One and the same sample provided the 8 T cell receptor beta chains below, sequenced in a study of CD8 T cells in ankylosing spondylitis. TCRdb analysed the 5' RACE reads with MiXCR anew, one entry per CDR3 protein. The sample lists under 200,000 distinct CDR3 sequences, roughly 11% occurring once. The specimen was blood, either unsorted or a sorted T cell fraction (not recorded which). These receptor sequences come from a male donor with ankylosing spondylitis or in good health (not recorded which).

This clonotype was counted ten times or more. The J gene is TRBJ2-1, the V gene TRBV12-3 or TRBV12-4; 7 bases line up with TRBD2. J gave up 5 bases and V 7 bases, and 2 bases lay outside the gene matches. This CDR3 is 12 amino acids long. CDR3 loop: CASTSGNNEQFF. As DNA, the CDR3 is TGTGCCAGCACTAGCGGCAACAATGAGCAGTTCTTC.

This clonotype was seen only a few times. At one boundary the junction diverges from the germline segment, which might be a read error. The genes are TRBV6-5 and TRBJ1-6, with a tentative D call TRBD1 (6 bases). Germline V CDR1 and CDR2: MNHEY, SVGAGI. The CDR3 extends over 13 amino acids. Here the CDR3 DNA reads TGTGCCAGCAGTTACTCGTCCTTAGACAGGCCCAACTTT. Translated: CASSYSSLDRPNF.

This clonotype was picked up many times. The V call is TRBV12-3 or TRBV12-4, the J call TRBJ2-3; tentatively, D is TRBD1 or TRBD2 (5 bases each). With 1 base removed from V and 2 bases from J, the gap between germline ends came to 7 bases. The CDR3 has 14 amino acids. In DNA form, the CDR3 reads TGTGCCAGCAGTTTAGGGGGGTTCACAGATACGCAGTATTTT. This gives the protein CASSLGGFTDTQYF.

The sample holds many counts of this clonotype. The rearrangement links TRBV6-5 to TRBJ2-3; D is possibly TRBD1 or TRBD2 (5 bases each). Germline values: CDR1 MNHEY, CDR2 SVGAGI. Trimming left V 0 bases short and J 0 bases short, with 10 bases between. CDR3 size: 16 residues. The CDR3 DNA reads as TGTGCCAGCAGTTACTCGGGACGGACTAGCACAGATACGCAGTATTTT. Translating it yields CASSYSGRTSTDTQYF.

V and J are TRBV20-1 and TRBJ1-2, with 7 bases that match TRBD1. J was trimmed by 4 bases and V by 4 bases; bases with no gene match: 6. CDR1 and CDR2 from the germline V gene are DFQATT and SNEGSKA (reference sequence). The CDR3 loop spans 13 amino acids. In nucleotides, the CDR3 is TGCAGTGCTATCGCAGGGGGGGGCTATGGCTACACCTTC. It specifies CSAIAGGGYGYTF.

This clonotype was detected many times. This chain links TRBV25-1 with TRBJ1-2, with a weak D call TRBD1 (5 bases). V was shortened by 8 bases and J by 4 bases, with 14 bases between the two germline ends. The CDR3 is 13 amino acids. CDR1 and CDR2 from the germline V gene are MGHDK and SYGVNS. CDR3 bases: TGTGCCAGCGACTCCGGACACATCTATGGCTACACCTTC. Translation gives CASDSGHIYGYTF.

This clonotype was seen at least ten times. The chain employs TRBV15 and TRBJ1-1; possibly TRBD1 for D (6 bases). The V gene's germline CDR1 is LNHNV and CDR2 YYDKDF (reference sequence). V was clipped by 0 bases and J by 4 bases, with 9 bases between them. This CDR3 is built from 14 residues. The CDR3 is CATSRDRGGTEAFF. CDR3 nucleotides: TGTGCCACCAGCAGAGACAGGGGAGGCACTGAAGCTTTCTTT.

This clonotype was detected many times. The gene calls are TRBV20-1 and TRBJ2-1; 15 bases are shared with TRBD2. Germline assignment: CDR1 DFQATT and CDR2 SNEGSKA (reference sequence). The CDR3 totals 16 residues. Trimming at V came to 0 bases and at J to 4 bases, leaving 1 base not matched to a gene. In DNA form, the CDR3 reads TGCAGTGCTAGAGATGGGACTAGCGGGAGGTACAATGAGCAGTTCTTC. Amino acid sequence: CSARDGTSGRYNEQFF.